The present entry profiles one T cell receptor beta chain with its context. As originally analysed: Estimation of nucleated cell counts relied on the amplification of reference gene primers. The protocol was immunoSEQ multiplex PCR, while the TCRdb copy is restricted to in-frame clones and leaves out a portion. That table gives V, J and clone size, and the DNA gave D and trimming. The sample shows about 200,000 clones, 70% to 90% of them seen only once. This specimen comes from a study of blood T cell repertoires in COVID-19. Whole-study context: Sources were T cells, B-cell-depleted T cells, or PBMCs; the material itself was cDNA or gDNA.

Trimming cost V 2 bases and J 7 bases, with 11 bases left between them. The length of the CDR3 is 13 residues. Germline V CDR1 and CDR2: MNHEY, SMNVEV (reference sequence). Sequencing used peripheral blood. The J gene is TRBJ1-1, the V gene TRBV27, with D uncertain. This TCR was sampled from a man aged 55-75 years with acute or convalescent COVID-19. CDR3 sequence reads: CASSLRGGGEAFF. In DNA form, the CDR3 reads TGTGCCAGCAGTTTACGGGGAGGAGGTGAAGCTTTCTTT.